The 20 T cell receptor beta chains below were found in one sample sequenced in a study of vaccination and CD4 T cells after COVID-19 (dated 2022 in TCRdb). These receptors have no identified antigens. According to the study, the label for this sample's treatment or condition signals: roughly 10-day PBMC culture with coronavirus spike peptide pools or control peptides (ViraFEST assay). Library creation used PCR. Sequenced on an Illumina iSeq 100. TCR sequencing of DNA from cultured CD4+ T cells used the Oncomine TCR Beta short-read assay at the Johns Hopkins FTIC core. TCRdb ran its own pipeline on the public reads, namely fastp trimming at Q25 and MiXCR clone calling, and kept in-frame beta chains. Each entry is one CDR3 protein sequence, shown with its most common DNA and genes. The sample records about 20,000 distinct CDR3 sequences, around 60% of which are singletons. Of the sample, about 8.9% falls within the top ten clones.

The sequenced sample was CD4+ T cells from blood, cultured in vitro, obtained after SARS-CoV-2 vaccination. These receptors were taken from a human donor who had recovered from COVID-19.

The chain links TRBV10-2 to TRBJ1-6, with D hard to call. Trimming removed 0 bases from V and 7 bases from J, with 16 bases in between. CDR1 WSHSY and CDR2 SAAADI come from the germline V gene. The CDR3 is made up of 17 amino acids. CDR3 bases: TGCGCCAGCAGTGAGTCCCATTGGCGGGAGGGCAATTCACCCCTCCACTTT. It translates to CASSESHWREGNSPLHF.

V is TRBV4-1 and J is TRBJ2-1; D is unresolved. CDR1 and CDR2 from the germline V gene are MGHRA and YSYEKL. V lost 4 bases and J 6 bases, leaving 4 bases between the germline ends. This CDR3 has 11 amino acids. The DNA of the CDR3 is TGCGCCAGCAGCCGAGTCAATGAGCAGTTCTTC. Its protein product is CASSRVNEQFF.

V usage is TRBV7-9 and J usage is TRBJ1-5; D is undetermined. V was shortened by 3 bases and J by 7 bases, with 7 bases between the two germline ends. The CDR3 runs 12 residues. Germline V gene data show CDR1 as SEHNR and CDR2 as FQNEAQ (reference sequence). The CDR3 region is CASSFDTQPQHF. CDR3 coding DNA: TGTGCCAGCAGCTTTGATACGCAGCCCCAGCATTTT.

The CDR3 sequence: CASSELGTINYGYTF. The CDR3 nucleotides read TGTGCCAGCAGTGAGCTTGGCACCATAAACTATGGCTACACCTTC. The rearrangement links TRBV2 to TRBJ1-2, with no clear D. V was clipped by 3 bases and J by 2 bases, with 13 bases between them. The CDR3 has 15 residues. The germline CDR1 and CDR2 sequences are SNHLY and FYNNEI.

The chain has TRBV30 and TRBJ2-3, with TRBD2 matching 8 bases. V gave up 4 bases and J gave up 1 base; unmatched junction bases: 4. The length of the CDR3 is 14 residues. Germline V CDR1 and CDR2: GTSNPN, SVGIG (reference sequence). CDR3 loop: CAWIRAGGTDTQYF. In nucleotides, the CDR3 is TGTGCCTGGATTCGAGCGGGGGGCACAGATACGCAGTATTTT. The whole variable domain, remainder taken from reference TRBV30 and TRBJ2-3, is SQTIHQWPATLVQPVGSPLSLECTVEGTSNPNLYWYRQAAGRGLQLLFYSVGIGQISSEVPQNLSASRPQDRQFILSSKKLLLSDSGFYLCAWIRAGGTDTQYFGPGTRLTVL.

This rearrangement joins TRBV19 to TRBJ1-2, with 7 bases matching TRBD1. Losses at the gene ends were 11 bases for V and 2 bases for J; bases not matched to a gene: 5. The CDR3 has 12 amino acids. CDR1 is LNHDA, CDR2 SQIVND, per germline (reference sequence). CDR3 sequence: CASVGGNYGYTF. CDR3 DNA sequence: TGTGCCTCGGTAGGGGGCAACTATGGCTACACCTTC.

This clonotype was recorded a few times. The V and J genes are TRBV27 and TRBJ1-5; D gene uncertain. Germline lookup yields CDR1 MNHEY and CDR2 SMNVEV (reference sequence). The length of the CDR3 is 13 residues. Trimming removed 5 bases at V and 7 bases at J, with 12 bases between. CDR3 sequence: CASSHGVEQPQHF. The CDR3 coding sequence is TGTGCCAGCAGTCACGGGGTAGAACAGCCCCAGCATTTT.

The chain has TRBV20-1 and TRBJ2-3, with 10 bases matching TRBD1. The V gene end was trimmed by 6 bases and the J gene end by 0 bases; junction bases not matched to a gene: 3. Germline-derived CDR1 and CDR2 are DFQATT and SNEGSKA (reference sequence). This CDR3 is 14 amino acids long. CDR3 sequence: CSARTGGSTDTQYF. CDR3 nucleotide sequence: TGCAGTGCAAGGACAGGGGGTAGCACAGATACGCAGTATTTT.

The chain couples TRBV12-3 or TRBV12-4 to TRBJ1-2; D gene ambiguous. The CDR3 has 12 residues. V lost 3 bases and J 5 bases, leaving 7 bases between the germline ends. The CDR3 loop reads CASSFSVYGYTF. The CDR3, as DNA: TGTGCCAGCAGTTTTTCGGTATATGGCTACACCTTC.

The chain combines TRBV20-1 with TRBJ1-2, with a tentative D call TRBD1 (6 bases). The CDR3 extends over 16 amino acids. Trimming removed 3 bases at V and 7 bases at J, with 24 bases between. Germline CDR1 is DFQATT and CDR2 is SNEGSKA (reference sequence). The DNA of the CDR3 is TGCAGTGCTAGTACGGACGGGTTAGGCCTAGGGGGTGGCTACACCTTC. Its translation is CSASTDGLGLGGGYTF.

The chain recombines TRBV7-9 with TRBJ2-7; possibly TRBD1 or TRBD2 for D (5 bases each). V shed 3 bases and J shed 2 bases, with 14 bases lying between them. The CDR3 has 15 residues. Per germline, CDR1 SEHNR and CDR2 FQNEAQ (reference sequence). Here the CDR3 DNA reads TGTGCCAGCAGCTTGGAGAGGGGTAGGGCCTACGAGCAGTACTTC. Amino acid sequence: CASSLERGRAYEQYF.

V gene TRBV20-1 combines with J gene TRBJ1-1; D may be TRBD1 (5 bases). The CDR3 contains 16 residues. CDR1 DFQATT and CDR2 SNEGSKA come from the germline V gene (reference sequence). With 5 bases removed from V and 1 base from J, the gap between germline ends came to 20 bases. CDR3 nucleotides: TGCAGTGCTCGGGAATACGGGGCTTCCCGGAACACTGAAGCTTTCTTT. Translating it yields CSAREYGASRNTEAFF.

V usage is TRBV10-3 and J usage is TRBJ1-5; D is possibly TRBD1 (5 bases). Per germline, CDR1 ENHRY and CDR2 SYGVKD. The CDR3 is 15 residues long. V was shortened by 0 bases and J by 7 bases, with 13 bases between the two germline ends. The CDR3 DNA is TGTGCCATCAGTGAGTCTAAGGGGAATGGGCAGCCCCAGCATTTT. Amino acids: CAISESKGNGQPQHF.

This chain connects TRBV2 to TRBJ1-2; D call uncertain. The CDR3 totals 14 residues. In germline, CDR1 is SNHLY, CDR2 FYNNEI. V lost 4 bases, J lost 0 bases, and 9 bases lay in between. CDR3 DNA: TGTGCCAGCAGTGTGGGGTCGCCTAACTATGGCTACACCTTC. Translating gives CASSVGSPNYGYTF. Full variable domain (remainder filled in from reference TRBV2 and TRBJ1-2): EPEVTQTPSHQVTQMGQEVILRCVPISNHLYFYWYRQILGQKVEFLVSFYNNEISEKSEIFDDQFSVERPDGSNFTLKIRSTKLEDSAMYFCASSVGSPNYGYTFGSGTRLTVV.

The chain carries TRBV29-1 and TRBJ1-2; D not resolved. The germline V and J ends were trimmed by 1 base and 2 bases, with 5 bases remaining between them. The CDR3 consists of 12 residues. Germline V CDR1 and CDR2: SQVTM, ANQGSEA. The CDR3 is CSVEGQNYGYTF. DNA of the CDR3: TGCAGCGTTGAAGGTCAGAACTATGGCTACACCTTC. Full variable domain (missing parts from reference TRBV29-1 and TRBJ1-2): SAVISQKPSRDICQRGTSLTIQCQVDSQVTMMFWYRQQPGQSLTLIATANQGSEATYESGFVIDKFPISRPNLTFSTLTVSNMSPEDSSIYLCSVEGQNYGYTFGSGTRLTVV.

CDR3 DNA sequence: TGCGCCAGCAGCCCCCAGGGGTTAAGGGGAAACACCATATATTTT. Translation: CASSPQGLRGNTIYF. The chain carries TRBV4-1 and TRBJ1-3, with D possibly being TRBD1 (6 bases). This CDR3 comprises 15 residues. Germline V gives CDR1 MGHRA, CDR2 YSYEKL. The germline V and J ends were trimmed by 4 bases and 4 bases, with 14 bases remaining between them.

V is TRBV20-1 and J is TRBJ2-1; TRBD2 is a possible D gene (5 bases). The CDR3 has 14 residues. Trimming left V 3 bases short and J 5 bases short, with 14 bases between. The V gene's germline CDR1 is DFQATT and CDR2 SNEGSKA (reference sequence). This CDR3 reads CSARAGGRDNEQFF. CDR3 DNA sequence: TGCAGTGCTAGGGCGGGCGGGCGGGACAATGAGCAGTTCTTC.

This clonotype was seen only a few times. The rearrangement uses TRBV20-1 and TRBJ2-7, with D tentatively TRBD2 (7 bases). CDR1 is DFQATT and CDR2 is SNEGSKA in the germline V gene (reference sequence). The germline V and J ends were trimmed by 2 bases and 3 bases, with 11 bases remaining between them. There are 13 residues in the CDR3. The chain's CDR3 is CSARRGGDYEQYF. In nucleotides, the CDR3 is TGCAGTGCTAGAAGGGGGGGTGACTACGAGCAGTACTTC.

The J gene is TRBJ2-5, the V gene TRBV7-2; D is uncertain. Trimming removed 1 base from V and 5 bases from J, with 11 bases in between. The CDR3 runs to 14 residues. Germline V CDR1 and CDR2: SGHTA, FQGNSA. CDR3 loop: CASSLEIARETQYF. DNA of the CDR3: TGTGCCAGCAGCTTAGAGATAGCCCGGGAGACCCAGTACTTC. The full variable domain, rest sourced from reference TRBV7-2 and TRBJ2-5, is GAGVSQSPSNKVTEKGKDVELRCDPISGHTALYWYRQSLGQGLEFLIYFQGNSAPDKSGLPSDRFSAERTGGSVSTLTIQRTQQEDSAVYLCASSLEIARETQYFGPGTRLLVL.

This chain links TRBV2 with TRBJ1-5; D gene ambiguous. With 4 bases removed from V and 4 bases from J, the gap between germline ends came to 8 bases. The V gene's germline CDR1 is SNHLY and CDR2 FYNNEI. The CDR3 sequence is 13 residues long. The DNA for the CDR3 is TGTGCCAGCAGTGGGCCAGCAAATCAGCCCCAGCATTTT. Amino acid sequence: CASSGPANQPQHF.